A single sample gave rise to the 24 T cell receptor beta chains below, sequenced in a study of T cells after yellow fever vaccination. Each CDR3 protein gets one entry after TCRdb re-called the 5' RACE reads with MiXCR. The sample includes a few hundred thousand distinct CDR3 sequences, 4.1% seen only once; the top ten take 20% to 25%. Sample: PBMCs, taken 5 days after the yellow fever booster vaccination. Every receptor here comes from a man younger than 35 who received the YFV17D yellow fever vaccine.

The chain employs TRBV10-3 and TRBJ1-2, with TRBD1 as a possible D gene (6 bases). CDR1 is ENHRY and CDR2 is SYGVKD in the germline V gene. Trimming stripped 6 bases from V and 5 bases from J, with 16 bases between. This CDR3 is built from 14 residues. This CDR3 reads CAISEPGEVYGYTF. In nucleotides, the CDR3 is TGTGCCATCAGCGAGCCAGGGGAGGTTTATGGCTACACCTTC.

This chain links TRBV6-5 with TRBJ1-4; D remains unclear. This CDR3 region has 13 residues. CDR1 and CDR2 (germline): MNHEY, SVGAGI. Between the trimmed V and J ends, which lost 0 bases and 7 bases, there was a span of 6 bases. CDR3 sequence reads: CASSYSTGEKLFF. As DNA, the CDR3 is TGTGCCAGCAGTTACTCGACGGGTGAAAAACTGTTTTTT.

Ten or more counts support this clonotype. The J gene is TRBJ2-3, the V gene TRBV5-8; 7 bases are a match to TRBD1. Germline CDR1 reads SGHTS; CDR2 reads YDEGEE. The CDR3 is 16 amino acids. J gave up 3 bases and V 4 bases, and 11 bases lay outside the gene matches. The CDR3 DNA sequence: TGTGCCAGCAGCCCCGGGACAGCCAGTTTGACAGATACGCAGTATTTT. Translating gives CASSPGTASLTDTQYF. Supplemented by reference TRBV5-8 and TRBJ2-3, the full variable domain reads EAGVTQSPTHLIKTRGQQATLRCSPISGHTSVYWYQQALGLGLQFLLWYDEGEERNRGNFPPRFSGRQFPNYSSELNVNALELEDSALYLCASSPGTASLTDTQYFGPGTRLTVL.

This clonotype was detected only a few times. The chain employs TRBV12-3 or TRBV12-4 and TRBJ2-3; D unresolved. This CDR3 spans 14 amino acids. The V end lost 1 base, the J end lost 4 bases, and 9 bases lay between the germline ends. The CDR3 protein is CASSLGSSSDTQYF. Written as DNA, the CDR3 is TGTGCCAGCAGTTTAGGGTCTAGTTCAGATACGCAGTATTTT.

The genes are TRBV6-5 and TRBJ2-4, with no clear D. The V gene lost 4 bases and the J gene lost 1 base, with 11 bases spanning the gap. The CDR3 loop spans 15 amino acids. Germline CDR1 is MNHEY and CDR2 is SVGAGI. This chain's CDR3 is CASSFTSMAKNIQYF. The DNA of the CDR3 is TGTGCCAGCAGTTTCACAAGCATGGCCAAAAACATTCAGTACTTC.

This clonotype was recorded at least ten times. This chain uses TRBV20-1 with TRBJ2-5; 7 nucleotides line up with TRBD1. The trim removed 1 base at V and 4 bases at J, leaving 3 bases unmatched. The CDR3 is 13 residues long. Looked up from germline, CDR1 is DFQATT and CDR2 is SNEGSKA (reference sequence). As DNA, the CDR3 is TGCAGTGCTAGAGGGACAGGAATAGAGACCCAGTACTTC. Its protein is CSARGTGIETQYF.

A few counts support this clonotype. The chain has TRBV5-5 and TRBJ2-1, with D tentatively TRBD1 or TRBD2 (5 bases each). The CDR3 contains 15 residues. The V end lost 1 base, the J end lost 7 bases, and 15 bases lay between the germline ends. Germline V lookup: CDR1 SGHKS, CDR2 YYEKEE (reference sequence). CDR3 protein: CASSLLIGAGNEQFF. CDR3 nucleotide sequence: TGTGCCAGCAGCTTGCTTATCGGGGCCGGGAATGAGCAGTTCTTC. The full variable domain, rest sourced from reference TRBV5-5 and TRBJ2-1, is DAGVTQSPTHLIKTRGQQVTLRCSPISGHKSVSWYQQVLGQGPQFIFQYYEKEERGRGNFPDRFSARQFPNYSSELNVNALLLGDSALYLCASSLLIGAGNEQFFGPGTRLTVL.

This clonotype was detected many times. This chain joins TRBV18 and TRBJ2-1; TRBD1 is a possible D gene (6 bases). V was pared by 0 bases and J by 5 bases, with 14 bases between. Germline V gene data show CDR1 as KGHSH and CDR2 as LQKENI. The CDR3 runs 16 residues. CDR3 nucleotide sequence: TGTGCCAGCTCACCACCGTGGCAGGGGTCCGACAATGAGCAGTTCTTC. It translates to CASSPPWQGSDNEQFF.

This clonotype has ten or more counts. The rearrangement links TRBV7-9 to TRBJ2-1; no reliable D call. V was trimmed by 7 bases and J by 0 bases, leaving 13 bases between them. CDR1 and CDR2 (germline): SEHNR, FQNEAQ (reference sequence). CDR3 length equals 15 residues. This chain's CDR3 is CASIRFQSSYNEQFF. The CDR3 coding sequence is TGTGCCAGCATCCGCTTCCAAAGCTCCTACAATGAGCAGTTCTTC.

Only a few counts were recorded for this clonotype. This chain connects TRBV20-1 to TRBJ2-1, with 7 nucleotides matching TRBD2. With 3 bases clipped from V and 8 bases from J, the junction kept 10 bases outside the gene matches. This CDR3 has 14 amino acids. Germline lookup yields CDR1 DFQATT and CDR2 SNEGSKA (reference sequence). The CDR3 DNA is TGCAGTGCTAGTTCTCTGCGGGGGTCCGATGAGCAGTTCTTC. This gives the protein CSASSLRGSDEQFF.

This clonotype showed up many times. The rearrangement links TRBV7-7 to TRBJ2-2, with a weak D call TRBD2 (6 bases). This CDR3 has 16 amino acids. Trimming stripped 1 base from V and 4 bases from J, with 13 bases between. CDR1 is SSHAT, CDR2 FNYEAQ, per germline (reference sequence). The CDR3 here is CASSLVGGIGTGELFF. The CDR3 DNA reads TGTGCCAGCAGCTTAGTCGGAGGGATTGGCACCGGGGAGCTGTTTTTT.

This clonotype was picked up a small number of times. The chain joins TRBV7-9 to TRBJ2-1; 7 bases line up with TRBD2. V dropped 7 bases and J dropped 4; count of bases not matched to a gene: 10. The CDR3 is 15 residues long. The germline V gene has CDR1 SEHNR and CDR2 FQNEAQ (reference sequence). CDR3: CASTGGAGSYNEQFF. For the CDR3, the DNA is TGTGCCAGCACTGGAGGAGCGGGGTCGTACAATGAGCAGTTCTTC. Full variable domain (remainder filled in from reference TRBV7-9 and TRBJ2-1): DTGVSQNPRHKITKRGQNVTFRCDPISEHNRLYWYRQTLGQGPEFLTYFQNEAQLEKSRLLSDRFSAERPKGSFSTLEIQRTEQGDSAMYLCASTGGAGSYNEQFFGPGTRLTVL.

This clonotype was observed at least ten times. The chain joins TRBV6-4 to TRBJ1-3; D perhaps matches TRBD1 (6 bases). The germline V gene encodes CDR1 MRHNA and CDR2 SNTAGT. Trimming removed 1 base at V and 7 bases at J, with 11 bases between. CDR3 length equals 14 residues. This chain's CDR3 is CASSDFTGWNTIYF. The CDR3 bases are TGTGCCAGCAGTGACTTCACAGGGTGGAACACCATATATTTT.

The table lists this clonotype with many counts. This sequence joins TRBV15 and TRBJ2-1; D possibly matches TRBD1 or TRBD2 (5 bases each). CDR3 length: 14 residues. Trimming shortened V by 7 bases and J by 5 bases, and 15 bases separated the two germline ends. Per germline, CDR1 LNHNV and CDR2 YYDKDF (reference sequence). Here the CDR3 reads CATKGQGRNNEQFF. CDR3 coding DNA: TGTGCCACCAAGGGCCAGGGACGAAACAATGAGCAGTTCTTC.

This clonotype was seen only a few times. The chain has TRBV6-4 and TRBJ1-1; unclear D gene. CDR3 size: 17 residues. V was shortened by 2 bases and J by 0 bases, with 16 bases between the two germline ends. The germline CDR1 and CDR2 sequences are MRHNA and SNTAGT. The CDR3 nucleotides read TGTGCCAGCAGTGACGAGTGGTCCAGGACCATGAACACTGAAGCTTTCTTT. Its translation: CASSDEWSRTMNTEAFF.

The sample holds many counts of this clonotype. This chain uses TRBV5-1 with TRBJ2-5; 12 bases are a match to TRBD2. From germline, CDR1 is SGHRS and CDR2 YFSETQ. J gave up 5 bases and V 4 bases, and 3 bases lay outside the gene matches. This CDR3 has 14 amino acids. CDR3 in amino acids: CASSRTSGGETQYF. As DNA, the CDR3 is TGCGCCAGCAGCCGAACTAGCGGGGGGGAGACCCAGTACTTC.

This clonotype was seen repeatedly, ten times or more. The CDR3 loop reads CASSEPDRSYEQYF. CDR3 bases: TGTGCCAGCTCGGAACCTGACAGATCCTACGAGCAGTACTTC. The chain recombines TRBV18 with TRBJ2-7; a possible D gene is TRBD1 (5 bases). The germline V gene encodes CDR1 KGHSH and CDR2 LQKENI. CDR3 length: 14 residues. Trimming took 6 bases from V and 1 from J, leaving 13 bases between them.

This clonotype was counted only a few times. The chain uses TRBV27 and TRBJ1-6; 9 bases line up with TRBD1. The CDR3 loop spans 14 amino acids. CDR1 and CDR2 from the germline V gene are MNHEY and SMNVEV (reference sequence). V shed 6 bases, J shed 8 bases, and the junction held 5 bases outside the gene matches. The CDR3 sequence: CASRLDRGYSPLHF. In nucleotides, the CDR3 is TGTGCCAGCAGGCTCGACAGGGGGTATTCACCCCTCCACTTT.

The sample holds many counts of this clonotype. The rearrangement links TRBV20-1 to TRBJ1-6; D uncertain. The germline V gene has CDR1 DFQATT and CDR2 SNEGSKA (reference sequence). Trimming cost V 3 bases and J 9 bases, with 12 bases left between them. The CDR3 totals 13 residues. The CDR3: CSARGFRSSPLHF. DNA of the CDR3: TGCAGTGCTAGGGGGTTTCGGAGTTCACCCCTCCACTTT.

This clonotype was counted between two and nine times. DNA for the CDR3: TGCGCCAGCAGCCAGGCTAGCGGGGCTTACAATGAGCAGTTCTTC. Protein sequence: CASSQASGAYNEQFF. The chain combines TRBV4-1 with TRBJ2-1; 9 bases align to TRBD2. Trimming cost V 3 bases and J 4 bases; bases outside gene matches: 4. This CDR3 is built from 15 residues. Germline lookup yields CDR1 MGHRA and CDR2 YSYEKL.

The sample holds a few counts of this clonotype. This chain joins TRBV9 and TRBJ2-2; TRBD1 is a possible D gene (6 bases). This CDR3 is 15 amino acids long. The ends were cut back, 3 bases at V and 3 bases at J, with 12 bases in the middle. Germline loops: CDR1 SGDLS, CDR2 YYNGEE. CDR3 sequence: CASSARRQDTGELFF. The CDR3 region has the DNA TGTGCCAGCAGCGCCCGCCGACAGGACACCGGGGAGCTGTTTTTT.

The CDR3 nucleotides read TGTGCCAGCGGAACGTTCTCAGCCAAAAACATTCAGTACTTC. Its translation is CASGTFSAKNIQYF. The genes are TRBV7-2 and TRBJ2-4; D is uncertain. The CDR3 consists of 14 residues. V was clipped by 8 bases and J by 0 bases, with 11 bases between them. Germline CDR1 reads SGHTA; CDR2 reads FQGNSA. Combining the CDR3 with reference TRBV7-2 and TRBJ2-4 gives the whole variable domain GAGVSQSPSNKVTEKGKDVELRCDPISGHTALYWYRQSLGQGLEFLIYFQGNSAPDKSGLPSDRFSAERTGGSVSTLTIQRTQQEDSAVYLCASGTFSAKNIQYFGAGTRLSVL.

This clonotype was seen at least ten times. This chain connects TRBV4-3 to TRBJ2-7; D is tentatively TRBD1 or TRBD2 (5 bases each). Germline V gene sequence: CDR1 LGHNA, CDR2 YSLEER. V lost 5 bases, J lost 3 bases, and 23 bases lay in between. The CDR3 has 17 amino acids. CDR3 nucleotides: TGCGCCAGCAGCTCCGCAGGGCGCCGAGATGGGGGCTACGAGCAGTACGTC. Its protein product is CASSSAGRRDGGYEQYV.

In its sample, this clonotype was seen a few times. The chain links TRBV5-1 to TRBJ2-2; no reliable D call. V lost 2 bases, J lost 6 bases, and 11 bases lay in between. The germline V gene has CDR1 SGHRS and CDR2 YFSETQ. This CDR3 comprises 14 residues. As DNA, the CDR3 is TGCGCCAGCAGCTTTATAGCTTCCGCCGGGGAGCTGTTTTTT. Its protein is CASSFIASAGELFF.